One and the same sample provided the 28 T cell receptor beta chains below, sequenced in a study of blood T cells in healthy people across ages. Sample-barcoded 5' priming and a J-beta primer mix drove a second PCR of roughly 6 to 12 cycles. TCRdb fed the 5' RACE reads into MiXCR, producing one record per CDR3 protein. The sample contains over 950,000 distinct CDR3 sequences, roughly two fifths of which appear only once. The sample taken for sequencing was blood. The receptors derive from a man between 18 and 35 years old in good health.

Details on this clonotype: Just one base apart from a much larger clone, this may be a read error. This chain joins TRBV5-1 and TRBJ2-6; weak D call: TRBD1 (5 bases). CDR3 size: 17 residues. CDR1 is SGHRS, CDR2 YFSETQ, per germline. CDR3 nucleotide sequence: TGCGCCAGCAGCCTTGATACAGGCTCGGCTGGGGCCAACGTCATGACTTTC. It yields the protein CASSLDTGSAGANVMTF.

CDR3 DNA: TGTGCCATCAGTGCTTTACCGGGACAGGGGCTCGAAGCTTTCTTT. Residues: CAISALPGQGLEAFF. The chain couples TRBV10-3 to TRBJ1-1, with TRBD1 matching 10 bases. Germline lookup yields CDR1 ENHRY and CDR2 SYGVKD. The CDR3 has 15 amino acids. Trimming cost V 4 bases and J 8 bases; bases outside gene matches: 10.

The chain links TRBV4-3 to TRBJ1-2; the match to TRBD1 covers 10 bases. This CDR3 is 17 amino acids long. V lost 2 bases, J lost 5 bases, and 11 bases stayed unmatched. Germline V gene data show CDR1 as LGHNA and CDR2 as YSLEER. CDR3 amino acids: CASSQTGTGAGSYGYTF. The CDR3 DNA sequence: TGCGCCAGCAGCCAAACCGGGACAGGGGCGGGAAGTTATGGCTACACCTTC.

In its sample, this clonotype was seen a few times. The chain uses TRBV4-3 and TRBJ1-1; perhaps TRBD1 as D (5 bases). Per the germline V gene, CDR1 is LGHNA and CDR2 is YSLEER. The V and J ends lost 4 bases and 6 bases respectively, with 15 bases between them. The CDR3 extends over 14 amino acids. CDR3 region: CASSPGRLAAEAFF. In DNA, the CDR3 is TGCGCCAGCAGCCCGGGACGCCTCGCGGCTGAAGCTTTCTTT.

A remark on this clonotype: The junction and the germline gene differ at one end; a read error may be behind it. The chain carries TRBV5-5 and TRBJ2-7, with TRBD1 matching over 8 bases. Germline V gene data show CDR1 as SGHKS and CDR2 as YYEKEE (reference sequence). The CDR3 consists of 14 residues. CDR3 nucleotides: TGTGCCGGCAGCTTGCGCAGGGGGCCTTACGAGCAGTACTTC. Translated: CAGSLRRGPYEQYF.

The chain uses TRBV18 and TRBJ1-1; a weak D match, TRBD1 (6 bases). Trimming shortened V by 2 bases and J by 4 bases, and 11 bases separated the two germline ends. CDR1 and CDR2 (germline): KGHSH, LQKENI. The CDR3 runs to 14 residues. CDR3: CASSPGTSGTEAFF. The DNA for the CDR3 is TGTGCCAGCTCACCAGGGACAAGTGGCACTGAAGCTTTCTTT.

This sequence joins TRBV10-2 and TRBJ1-1, with TRBD1 matching 7 bases. CDR1 WSHSY and CDR2 SAAADI come from the germline V gene. The CDR3 contains 13 residues. The V gene end was trimmed by 4 bases and the J gene end by 8 bases; junction bases not matched to a gene: 7. The CDR3 DNA is TGCGCCAGCAGTGGGTGGACAGGTAACGAAGCTTTCTTT. Protein sequence: CASSGWTGNEAFF.

This clonotype showed up just a few times. The chain joins TRBV4-2 to TRBJ1-1; the D gene is possibly TRBD1 (6 bases). Germline assignment: CDR1 LGHNA and CDR2 YNFKEQ. CDR3 length: 14 residues. Trimming took off 0 bases at V and 5 bases at J, with 10 bases between the two ends. The CDR3 DNA follows: TGTGCCAGCAGCCAAGATAGGGGGGTAACTGAAGCTTTCTTT. Translating it yields CASSQDRGVTEAFF.

This clonotype was detected a few times. V and J are TRBV28 and TRBJ2-5; D ambiguous. Germline assignment: CDR1 MDHEN and CDR2 SYDVKM. V lost 2 bases and J 11 bases, leaving 18 bases between the germline ends. The CDR3 is made up of 14 amino acids. Written as DNA, the CDR3 is TGTGCCAGCAGTTTAAGGGCAGGCTCGATTGAGCAGTACTTC. Its translation: CASSLRAGSIEQYF.

This sequence joins TRBV28 and TRBJ2-2; no clear D gene. Germline lookup yields CDR1 MDHEN and CDR2 SYDVKM. The CDR3 totals 14 residues. The V and J ends lost 0 bases and 1 base respectively, with 3 bases between them. The CDR3 nucleotides are TGTGCCAGCAGTTTATGGAAGAACACCGGGGAGCTGTTTTTT. This codes for CASSLWKNTGELFF.

Ten or more counts support this clonotype. The chain has TRBV3-1 and TRBJ2-3; 7 nucleotides align to TRBD2. CDR1 LGHDT and CDR2 YNNKEL come from the germline V gene (reference sequence). This CDR3 is 17 amino acids long. J gave up 4 bases and V 0 bases, and 10 bases lay outside the gene matches. CDR3 coding DNA: TGTGCCAGCAGCCAAGATTATGGCGGGGGATCGGCAGATACGCAGTATTTT. This translates into CASSQDYGGGSADTQYF.

This clonotype was seen at least ten times. The genes are TRBV5-8 and TRBJ2-7; 8 bases line up with TRBD1. Germline values: CDR1 SGHTS, CDR2 YDEGEE. The CDR3 covers 12 residues. The V segment lost 0 bases and the J segment 7 bases; nucleotides outside the gene matches: 0. CDR3 sequence reads: CASSLDRGEQYF. The CDR3 bases are TGTGCCAGCAGCTTGGACAGGGGGGAGCAGTACTTC. The whole variable domain, remainder taken from reference TRBV5-8 and TRBJ2-7, is EAGVTQSPTHLIKTRGQQATLRCSPISGHTSVYWYQQALGLGLQFLLWYDEGEERNRGNFPPRFSGRQFPNYSSELNVNALELEDSALYLCASSLDRGEQYFGPGTRLTVT.

This clonotype was seen more than once but under ten times. This chain uses TRBV12-3 or TRBV12-4 with TRBJ1-2; D call uncertain. The CDR3 is 15 residues long. V lost 5 bases and J lost 5, with 18 bases in between. Here the CDR3 reads CASSPSRDFSYGYTF. CDR3 nucleotides: TGTGCCAGCAGTCCAAGTCGGGATTTTTCTTATGGCTACACCTTC.

This chain uses TRBV7-8 with TRBJ1-2, with D hard to call. This CDR3 is 15 amino acids long. V shed 0 bases and J shed 6 bases, with 14 bases lying between them. The germline gives CDR1 SGHVS, CDR2 FQNEAQ. The CDR3: CASSLAIGEYDGYTF. As DNA, the CDR3 is TGTGCCAGCAGCTTAGCGATCGGAGAGTACGATGGCTACACCTTC.

In its sample, this clonotype was seen a few times. This chain uses TRBV2 with TRBJ1-5; D remains ambiguous. CDR1 SNHLY and CDR2 FYNNEI come from the germline V gene. The CDR3 spans 13 residues. V lost 4 bases and J 4 bases, leaving 8 bases between the germline ends. The chain's CDR3 is CASSAWRNQPQHF. Written as DNA, the CDR3 is TGTGCCAGCAGTGCTTGGAGAAATCAGCCCCAGCATTTT.

The rearrangement uses TRBV10-3 and TRBJ1-2, with 7 bases matching TRBD1. The CDR3 sequence is 15 residues long. From germline, CDR1 is ENHRY and CDR2 SYGVKD. Trimming cost V 5 bases and J 6 bases; bases outside gene matches: 12. The CDR3 here is CAISRNFDRVNGYTF. The CDR3 DNA is TGTGCCATCAGTCGGAATTTTGACAGGGTGAATGGCTACACCTTC.

This clonotype was seen a handful of times. This chain links TRBV20-1 with TRBJ2-1, with TRBD2 matching over 11 bases. The V gene end was trimmed by 0 bases and the J gene end by 0 bases; junction bases not matched to a gene: 13. Per germline, CDR1 DFQATT and CDR2 SNEGSKA (reference sequence). The CDR3 totals 20 residues. The DNA of the CDR3 is TGCAGTGCTAGAGATCGGGGAACTAGCGGGGGCCCTAGCTCCTACAATGAGCAGTTCTTC. It is translated as CSARDRGTSGGPSSYNEQFF.

J is TRBJ1-5 and V is TRBV24-1; tentatively, D is TRBD1 (5 bases). Germline CDR1 and CDR2: KGHDR and SFDVKD. Between the trimmed V and J ends, which lost 3 bases and 6 bases, there was a span of 11 bases. There are 14 residues in the CDR3. CDR3 sequence: CATSDPTGIQPQHF. The CDR3 nucleotides read TGTGCCACCAGTGATCCCACAGGTATTCAGCCCCAGCATTTT.

The J gene is TRBJ2-2, the V gene TRBV12-3 or TRBV12-4, with 8 bases lining up with TRBD1. V shed 6 bases and J 2 bases; nucleotides not matched to a gene: 5. This CDR3 region has 15 residues. The CDR3 sequence: CASRKTGGNTGELFF. The CDR3 nucleotides are TGTGCCAGCAGGAAAACAGGGGGAAACACCGGGGAGCTGTTTTTT.

In its sample, this clonotype was seen a few times. V gene TRBV5-1 combines with J gene TRBJ2-5; TRBD1 agrees at 10 bases. Matching the DNA end better, TRBJ2-7 makes the J call doubtful. The CDR3 extends over 13 amino acids. Germline V gene sequence: CDR1 SGHRS, CDR2 YFSETQ. The CDR3 DNA sequence: TGCGCCAGCAGCTACGGACAGGGGGGCGAGCAGTACTTC. Amino acids: CASSYGQGGEQYF.

This clonotype showed up just a few times. This chain uses TRBV5-6 with TRBJ2-1, with a possible D match to TRBD1 (6 bases). V shed 4 bases and J shed 4 bases, with 15 bases lying between them. The CDR3 loop spans 15 amino acids. Germline V gene data show CDR1 as SGHDT and CDR2 as YYEEEE. This CDR3 is CASSDIRDTYNEQFF. The CDR3 coding sequence is TGTGCCAGCAGCGATATCCGGGACACGTACAATGAGCAGTTCTTC.

This clonotype was counted once. The chain carries TRBV2 and TRBJ2-5; TRBD2 matches 10 bases. Germline CDR1 reads SNHLY; CDR2 reads FYNNEI. This CDR3 contains 14 residues. V lost 7 bases to trimming and J lost 11 bases; unmatched junction nucleotides: 13. CDR3 protein: CASKERGGLNEQYF. In DNA form, the CDR3 reads TGTGCCAGCAAGGAGCGGGGGGGTCTCAATGAGCAGTACTTC.

The CDR3 here is CASRVNQPQHF. The CDR3 coding sequence is TGTGCCAGCAGGGTTAATCAGCCCCAGCATTTT. V gene TRBV9 combines with J gene TRBJ1-5, with unresolved D. The CDR3 consists of 11 residues. CDR1 is SGDLS and CDR2 is YYNGEE in the germline V gene. Trimming took 5 bases from V and 4 from J, leaving 4 bases between them.

The sample holds many counts of this clonotype. V gene TRBV12-3 or TRBV12-4 combines with J gene TRBJ1-2; D remains unclear. The CDR3 is made up of 13 amino acids. V dropped 2 bases and J dropped 4 bases, with 8 bases sitting between them. The DNA of the CDR3 is TGTGCCAGCAGTTTAAAACGGAGCTATGGCTACACCTTC. The encoded protein is CASSLKRSYGYTF.

The chain couples TRBV29-1 to TRBJ2-1, with no clear D. The DNA matches TRBJ2-7 better at its end, which makes the J call doubtful. The CDR3 spans 14 residues. CDR1 is SQVTM, CDR2 ANQGSEA, per germline. The DNA of the CDR3 is TGCAGCGTGCGCGGACGGAGCTCCTACAATGAGCAGTACTTC. Its translation: CSVRGRSSYNEQYF.

The chain joins TRBV11-1 to TRBJ1-1, with D unclear. Germline lookup yields CDR1 SGHAT and CDR2 FQDESV (reference sequence). V was cut by 4 bases and J by 4 bases, with 13 bases left in between. The CDR3 is 14 amino acids. CDR3 DNA: TGTGCCAGCAGCTCTAAAGGTCGGTTCACTGAAGCTTTCTTT. As protein: CASSSKGRFTEAFF.

The chain links TRBV20-1 to TRBJ2-7; D call uncertain. The CDR3 totals 11 residues. Looked up from germline, CDR1 is DFQATT and CDR2 is SNEGSKA (reference sequence). Trimming stripped 1 base from V and 7 bases from J, with 8 bases between. The CDR3 sequence: CSARAPGEQYF. The CDR3 nucleotides are TGCAGTGCTAGAGCCCCCGGTGAGCAGTACTTC.

This clonotype was detected only a few times. V gene TRBV20-1 combines with J gene TRBJ2-1, with TRBD2 identical over 12 bases. Looked up from germline, CDR1 is DFQATT and CDR2 is SNEGSKA (reference sequence). V lost 5 bases to trimming and J lost 8 bases; unmatched junction nucleotides: 19. The CDR3 runs 18 residues. The CDR3 sequence is CSAHPYSTSGGSRDEQFF. The CDR3 bases are TGCAGTGCTCATCCGTACTCGACTAGCGGGGGATCTAGGGATGAGCAGTTCTTC.